The following is a T cell receptor beta chain sequence with its context. The sample is drawn from a study of blood T cell repertoires in COVID-19. Germline values: CDR1 KGHDR, CDR2 SFDVKD. Trimming left V 3 bases short and J 1 base short, with 7 bases between. This CDR3 region has 14 residues. Profiling relied on immunoSEQ multiplex PCR, and the TCRdb table lists in-frame clones only, not all of them. This sample has hundreds of thousands of clones; 86% occur once, and the top ten carry around 2%. The sequence came from a woman aged 45-65 years who had recovered from COVID-19. The sequenced material came from PBMCs or T cells enriched from blood (not recorded which). The gene calls are TRBV24-1 and TRBJ2-3, with D unclear. Written as DNA, the CDR3 is TGTGCCACCAGTGATCCACAGCGCACAGATACGCAGTATTTT. Protein product: CATSDPQRTDTQYF.